This TCR beta chain originates from a study of T cell responses to AZD1222 COVID-19 vaccine. Points on this clone: Its antigen is undetermined.

Study-level results: Reports indicate that nearly half of spike-specific TCRs are directed at unmutated variant regions. No repertoire was sampled before or during the peak T cell response, only after it. The donor group comprised mostly white British people and more females; the analysis possibly underestimated clonal diversity. Two AZD1222 doses significantly raised spike-specific TCR breadth and depth over controls.

TCRdb's copy holds only in-frame clones and misses some; the assay was immunoSEQ multiplex PCR. Of about 120,000 clones in the sample, approximately 83% are singletons; the top ten hold over 8%. Germline CDR1 reads SGHRS; CDR2 reads YFSETQ. CDR3 length equals 13 residues. V shed 4 bases and J shed 6 bases, with 14 bases lying between them. Here the sequenced sample was peripheral blood, taken on day 0 of AZD1222 vaccination. The chain uses TRBV5-1 and TRBJ2-7; D gene uncertain. The sequence came from an adult in good health. The CDR3 DNA reads as TGCGCCAGCAGCCGAGAGTCTACGGGCGAGCAGTACTTC. Residues: CASSRESTGEQYF.